Each of the 10 T cell receptor beta chains below was sequenced from the same sample in a study of cytomegalovirus exposure and HLA in healthy donors. This PCR relied on a set of 60 Vbeta primers and 13 Jbeta primers. Assay used: immunoSEQ multiplex PCR; TCRdb lists only in-frame clones, some missing. The sample lists about 120,000 clones; around 68% were seen once. The sample taken for sequencing was PBMCs. The receptor source for this set is a man in his forties in good health and CMV-seropositive.

This clone was counted only a few times. V usage is TRBV16 and J usage is TRBJ1-4; D is undetermined. Trimming shortened V by 4 bases and J by 8 bases, and 11 bases separated the two germline ends. The CDR3 consists of 13 residues. CDR1 KGHSY and CDR2 FQNENV come from the germline V gene. Here the CDR3 DNA reads TGTGCCAGCAGCCCTCCGGTGGGCGAAAAACTGTTTTTT. Amino acid sequence: CASSPPVGEKLFF.

The chain links TRBV5-1 to TRBJ2-1; D unresolved. V shed 4 bases and J shed 0 bases, with 11 bases lying between them. Germline V gene sequence: CDR1 SGHRS, CDR2 YFSETQ. CDR3 length equals 15 residues. DNA for the CDR3: TGCGCCAGCAGCCCTGAGGCTAACTCCTACAATGAGCAGTTCTTC. It is translated as CASSPEANSYNEQFF.

V usage is TRBV18 and J usage is TRBJ1-2; D might be TRBD1 (6 bases). Trimming removed 6 bases from V and 7 bases from J, with 18 bases in between. CDR1 and CDR2 (germline): KGHSH, LQKENI. The CDR3 sequence is 14 residues long. CDR3 sequence: CASSAGASLGGYTF. In DNA form, the CDR3 reads TGTGCCAGCTCCGCGGGGGCGAGTCTCGGTGGCTACACCTTC.

The chain's CDR3 is CASSLSSGRAVGELFF. Here the CDR3 DNA reads TGTGCCAGCAGCTTAAGTAGCGGGAGGGCCGTAGGGGAGCTGTTTTTT. The rearrangement joins TRBV7-2 to TRBJ2-2; 11 bases match TRBD2. Per germline, CDR1 SGHTA and CDR2 FQGNSA. The trim removed 2 bases at V and 8 bases at J, leaving 7 bases unmatched. The CDR3 is 16 amino acids.

The V call is TRBV5-1, the J call TRBJ2-7, with 8 bases that match TRBD2. V shed 4 bases, J shed 6 bases, and the junction held 6 bases outside the gene matches. Germline V gene sequence: CDR1 SGHRS, CDR2 YFSETQ. The length of the CDR3 is 13 residues. The CDR3 DNA follows: TGCGCCAGCAGCCCCGGGGGGGGTCCCGAGCAGTACTTC. Its protein is CASSPGGGPEQYF.

The chain is built from TRBV4-1 and TRBJ2-2, with 15 bases aligning to TRBD2. CDR3 length equals 17 residues. Germline lookup yields CDR1 MGHRA and CDR2 YSYEKL. The ends lost 4 bases at V and 5 bases at J; junction bases unmatched: 5. The CDR3 region is CASSRGLAGGLTGELFF. The CDR3 bases are TGCGCCAGCAGCCGGGGACTAGCGGGAGGCCTGACCGGGGAGCTGTTTTTT.

This clone turned up a few times. The chain recombines TRBV5-6 with TRBJ2-7; D ambiguous. V shed 0 bases and J shed 9 bases, with 16 bases lying between them. The CDR3 has 14 amino acids. In germline, CDR1 is SGHDT, CDR2 YYEEEE. The CDR3, as DNA: TGTGCCAGCAGCTTGGGTGGGCAAAGAAACTGGCAGTACTTC. This sequence encodes CASSLGGQRNWQYF.

The rearrangement uses TRBV6-6 and TRBJ1-1; D gene ambiguous. Germline values: CDR1 MNHNY, CDR2 SVGAGI (reference sequence). With 3 bases removed from V and 1 base from J, the gap between germline ends came to 3 bases. This CDR3 has 12 residues. Here the CDR3 reads CASSYQNTEAFF. The DNA of the CDR3 is TGTGCCAGCAGTTATCAGAACACTGAAGCTTTCTTT.

This chain joins TRBV27 and TRBJ1-2; 7 bases fit TRBD1. Germline CDR1 MNHEY, CDR2 SMNVEV (reference sequence). The CDR3 contains 16 residues. The ends lost 3 bases at V and 2 bases at J; junction bases unmatched: 9. CDR3 nucleotides: TGTGCCAGCAGTTTGAGTTGGCGGGGACAGAACTATGGCTACACCTTC. This sequence encodes CASSLSWRGQNYGYTF.

This clone appeared a few times. The genes are TRBV28 and TRBJ1-2, with TRBD1 matching 7 bases. The V and J ends lost 5 bases and 6 bases, in that order; junction bases with no gene match: 6. The length of the CDR3 is 13 residues. Germline-derived CDR1 and CDR2 are MDHEN and SYDVKM. The CDR3 is CASSPGGQDGYTF. The CDR3 nucleotides are TGTGCCAGCAGTCCAGGGGGGCAGGATGGCTACACCTTC.